The clone carrying this T cell receptor beta chain appeared many times. Its antigen is not known. This CDR3 has 13 residues. V was clipped by 3 bases and J by 6 bases, with 10 bases between them. CDR1 is SGHRS, CDR2 YFSETQ, per germline. This specimen belongs to a study of T cells after yellow fever vaccination. As for the study in general: Fractions containing few cells were prepared with SMART-Seq v4 Ultra Low Input. Whole-study results and caveats: Sorted repertoires could include abundant contaminating clonotypes from bulk cells. Overlap between CD4 and CD8 compartments was detected for a small share of clonotypes.

They built TCR cDNA with 5'RACE template switching, a step that put in a universal primer site and UMIs. MiXCR, applied by TCRdb to the 5' RACE reads, yields one record per CDR3 protein. The profile shows approximately 160,000 distinct CDR3 sequences, 5.5% to 8% of them singletons. This chain joins TRBV5-1 and TRBJ2-1; D tentatively reads TRBD1 or TRBD2 (5 bases each). The receptor was derived from a man aged 18 to 30 who received the YFV17D yellow fever vaccine. Sample: CD4+ T cells sorted from PBMCs, taken on the day of the first yellow fever vaccination. DNA for the CDR3: TGCGCCAGCAGCTGGGGGAACCGCAATGAGCAGTTCTTC. This translates into CASSWGNRNEQFF.